This TCR beta chain comes out of a study of persistence of HIV-infected CD4 T cells. Stimulation used approximately 9.6 ug/mL lysate from CMV-infected fibroblasts. Memory cells lacking CD40L and CD69 with high CD45RO were sorted. With respect to this clone: Antigen: not known.

The J segment lost 5 bases and the V segment lost 7 bases, leaving 10 bases of the junction unmatched. The germline CDR1 and CDR2 sequences are ENHRY and SYGVKD. CDR3 length: 15 amino acids. This was the immunoSEQ version 4 assay in survey mode. Assay: immunoSEQ multiplex PCR; the TCRdb copy retains only in-frame clones and omits some. The sample contains about 48,000 clones, 70% to 80% of which appear only once. The receptor's source is an adult man with HIV who was CMV-seropositive. The chain uses TRBV10-3 and TRBJ1-2, with 10 bases fitting TRBD1. The starting material was CD4+ T cells sorted from PBMCs after approximately 19-hour stimulation, obtained from a patient who received antiretroviral therapy. The DNA for the CDR3 is TGTGCCATCACCTCACCGGGACAGGGGCAATATGGCTACACCTTC. It codes for CAITSPGQGQYGYTF.